Listed below are T cell receptor beta chains from one sample, sequenced in a study of spatial heterogeneity in lung cancer. TCRdb re-called the 5' RACE reads through MiXCR, storing one row per CDR3 protein. The data hold just under 95,000 distinct CDR3 sequences, with 12% observed a single time. The source material was PBMCs, sampled at surgery. Receptors originate from a male donor with early-stage non-small cell lung cancer. The CDR3 runs from the conserved cysteine through the conserved F or W. D genes are given only for firm matches. Size is stated for part of the rows, as once, few or many counts, or as a class when the clone is expanded.

j_call d_call clone_size v_call cdr3_nt cdr3_aa
TRBJ2-7 - many TRBV4-1 TGCGCCAGCAGCCAAGGACAGCACTACGAGCAGTACTTC CASSQGQHYEQYF
TRBJ2-7 - few TRBV4-1 TGCGCCAGCAGCCAAGATGGGGGGAGGCCCGATCGAGAGCAGTACTTC CASSQDGGRPDREQYF
TRBJ1-4 - - TRBV20-1 TGCAGTGCTAGACATCTTGGGTCAGGTGAAAAACTGTTTTTT CSARHLGSGEKLFF
TRBJ2-5 - few TRBV28 TGTGCCAGCAGTATAGGGAGCCAAGAGACCCAGTACTTC CASSIGSQETQYF
TRBJ1-4 - - TRBV4-1 TGCGCCAGCAGCCAAGAACCGACAGCGAGTAAACTGTTTTTT CASSQEPTASKLFF
TRBJ1-1 - few TRBV3-1 TGTGCCAGCAGCCAGACCGGGACCGAGAACACTGAAGCTTTCTTT CASSQTGTENTEAFF
TRBJ2-3 - many TRBV5-1 TGCGCCAGCAGCTTGCGGACCAGCACAGATACGCAGTATTTT CASSLRTSTDTQYF
TRBJ2-1 TRBD2 many TRBV20-1 TGCAGTGCTAGTGGGACTAGGTACAATGAGCAGTTCTTC CSASGTRYNEQFF
TRBJ2-5 TRBD1 - TRBV28 TGTGCCAGCAGTTCAGGGGGCAGGGAGACCCAGTACTTC CASSSGGRETQYF
TRBJ2-3 - - TRBV5-1 TGCGCCAGCAGCTTGGCCAGGGGGGGAGTCTCAGATACGCAGTATTTT CASSLARGGVSDTQYF
TRBJ1-5 TRBD1 - TRBV28 TGTGCCAGCAGTCCTGGACAGGGATCCCTTCGTTATAGCAATCAGCCCCAGCATTTT CASSPGQGSLRYSNQPQHF
TRBJ2-2 - few TRBV11-2 TGTGCCAGCAACCCGCGGGGAGACACCGGGGAGCTGTTTTTT CASNPRGDTGELFF
TRBJ2-5 - few TRBV4-3 TGCGCCAGCAGCCAAGATGGCGGGGACGGGACCCAGTACTTC CASSQDGGDGTQYF
TRBJ1-2 - - TRBV20-1 TGCAGTGTTCCCCTGGGTCGCGGCTATGGCTACACCTTC CSVPLGRGYGYTF
TRBJ2-2 TRBD1 few TRBV6-2/TRBV6-3 TGTGCCAGCAGAGGGACAGGAGGACAGGCGAACACCGGGGAGCTGTTTTTT CASRGTGGQANTGELFF
TRBJ1-1 - many TRBV29-1 TGCAGCGGCTGGACAGCAGGATCCATGAACACTGAAGCTTTCTTT CSGWTAGSMNTEAFF
TRBJ2-1 TRBD2 few TRBV10-3 TGTGCCATCAGTCCGACGGGTAGCGGGGTTTACAATGAGCAGTTCTTC CAISPTGSGVYNEQFF
TRBJ2-1 TRBD2 - TRBV30 TGTGCCTGGAATGGGCTAGCGGGAGGGCGAGGTGAGCAGTTCTTC CAWNGLAGGRGEQFF
TRBJ2-5 TRBD2 - TRBV7-2 TGTGCCAGCAGTTCCCCGACTAGCGGGACGGCGGAGACCCAGTACTTC CASSSPTSGTAETQYF
TRBJ1-1 TRBD1 many TRBV6-2/TRBV6-3 TGTGCCAGCAGCCGGGACAGGGGGCCATACACTGAAGCTTTCTTT CASSRDRGPYTEAFF
TRBJ2-7 - many TRBV5-1 TGCGCCAGCAGCCCCGCCGCTAGCGCTCTCTACGAGCAGTACTTC CASSPAASALYEQYF
TRBJ1-4 TRBD1 - TRBV7-2 TGTGCCAGCAGCTTAAGGGTGGCAGGGGGTGGTGAAAAACTGTTTTTT CASSLRVAGGGEKLFF
TRBJ2-6 TRBD2 many TRBV7-3 TGTGCCAGCAGCCCTCCGGGACTAGCGACCGGGGCCAACGTCCTGACTTTC CASSPPGLATGANVLTF
TRBJ1-2 TRBD1 - TRBV9 TGTGCCAGCAGCCCTAGAGGAGGGGGCGTTGCCTATGGCTACACCTTC CASSPRGGGVAYGYTF
TRBJ2-7 TRBD1 - TRBV20-1 TGCAGTGCTCGCTACTACCCAGGGGGCTCTTTTTACGAGCAGTACTTC CSARYYPGGSFYEQYF
TRBJ2-5 - - TRBV7-2 TGTGCCAGCAGTATCATAGCGGGACAGGGCGAGACCCAGTACTTC CASSIIAGQGETQYF
TRBJ2-2 TRBD1 - TRBV7-8 TGTGCCAGCAGCTTGGGAACAGGACAGGGGTCACCCGGGGAGCTGTTTTTT CASSLGTGQGSPGELFF
TRBJ1-2 - few TRBV30 TGTGCCTGGAGTCAGGGAGAAGGCTACACCTTC CAWSQGEGYTF
TRBJ2-5 - few TRBV18 TGTGCCAGCTCACGTTTGGACAGCTTACAAGAGACCCAGTACTTC CASSRLDSLQETQYF
TRBJ2-7 - many TRBV28 TGTGCCAGCAGTGCGCCCCTTTCTGCAATCTACGAGCAGTACTTC CASSAPLSAIYEQYF
TRBJ2-3 TRBD1 - TRBV7-9 TGTGCCAGCAGCTTAGGGGACAGGGCAGATACGCAGTATTTT CASSLGDRADTQYF
TRBJ2-5 - - TRBV6-2/TRBV6-3 TGTGCCAGCACTCGCGGCATGGAGACCCAGTACTTC CASTRGMETQYF
TRBJ2-3 - many TRBV27 TGTGCCAGCAGTTGGCAGGGATTCACAGATACGCAGTATTTT CASSWQGFTDTQYF
TRBJ2-3 TRBD2 - TRBV2 TGTGCCAGCAGTGTCAGACTAGCGGAAACAGATACGCAGTATTTT CASSVRLAETDTQYF
TRBJ1-2 - - TRBV3-1 TGTGCCAGCAGCCAAATGGGTTTTAACTATGGCTACACCTTC CASSQMGFNYGYTF
TRBJ2-5 TRBD1 few TRBV15 TGTGCCACCAGGCCGACAGGGTCCCAAGAGACCCAGTACTTC CATRPTGSQETQYF
TRBJ2-1 TRBD2 few TRBV4-3 TGCGCCAGCAGCCAAGAACGGGCGCGGGGGTACTACAATGAGCAGTTCTTC CASSQERARGYYNEQFF
TRBJ2-1 - few TRBV10-3 TGTGCCATAAACCGGGACGGCGGACCTGTTAGTGAGCAGTTCTTC CAINRDGGPVSEQFF
TRBJ1-2 - - TRBV7-8 TGTGCCAGCAGCTCCCCGGGAGGGTATGGCTACACCTTC CASSSPGGYGYTF
TRBJ2-3 - - TRBV5-5 TGTGCCAGCAGCTTGGAGTCCACAGATACGCAGTATTTT CASSLESTDTQYF
TRBJ2-1 - few TRBV7-9 TGTGCCAGTGCTTATCGGAACGATAATGAGCAGTTCTTC CASAYRNDNEQFF
TRBJ1-2 TRBD1 many TRBV4-1 TGCGCCAGCAGCCAGGGACAGGGTAGAATTGAGGGCTACACCTTC CASSQGQGRIEGYTF
TRBJ2-5 - many TRBV7-3 TGTGCCAGCAGCTTCCAGGGAGCAGGGCGAGAGACCCAGTACTTC CASSFQGAGRETQYF
TRBJ1-1 TRBD1 - TRBV29-1 TGCAGCGCCCGACAGGGTGACACTGAAGCTTTCTTT CSARQGDTEAFF
TRBJ2-3 - many TRBV5-1 TGCGCCAGCAGCTTGGGAGTAGAACCCAATACGCAGTATTTT CASSLGVEPNTQYF
TRBJ2-3 TRBD2 - TRBV3-1 TGTGCCAGCAGCCAAGCGCGGGCGGGAGGTACAGATACGCAGTATTTT CASSQARAGGTDTQYF
TRBJ2-3 TRBD1 - TRBV11-2 TGTGCCAGCAGCTCCTACGACAGGGGACAAGGCACAGATACGCAGTATTTT CASSSYDRGQGTDTQYF
TRBJ2-7 - many TRBV6-2/TRBV6-3 TGTGCCAGCAGTTACTCAGGGATCGGGAGCCCCCACGAGCAGTACTTC CASSYSGIGSPHEQYF
TRBJ2-5 TRBD2 many TRBV24-1 TGTGCCACCAGTGATCCCGCGGCGGGGGGTCGTGAGACCCAGTACTTC CATSDPAAGGRETQYF
TRBJ2-7 - - TRBV20-1 TGCAGTGCTGGAACAGCCTACGAGCAGTACTTC CSAGTAYEQYF
TRBJ1-1 - - TRBV30 TGTGCCTGGAGGGGAAGGGGAGGACTAGTCCAAAACACTGAAGCTTTCTTT CAWRGRGGLVQNTEAFF
TRBJ1-2 - - TRBV30 TGTGCCTGGAGGATGGGGGCAGGCGGCTACACCTTC CAWRMGAGGYTF
TRBJ2-1 TRBD1 - TRBV29-1 TGCAGCGTTGAAGCTTGGGACAGAGTCGTTTACATGGAGCAGTTCTTC CSVEAWDRVVYMEQFF
TRBJ2-6 - - TRBV20-1 TGCAGTGTTGGCTCTGGGGCCAACGTCCTGACTTTC CSVGSGANVLTF